This record looks at one T cell receptor beta chain sequence and its context. Its target is not known. One end of the junction fails to match germline, which may point to a read error. The entry originates in a study of tumor-infiltrating lymphocytes in primary liver carcinoma. Across the whole study: Samples produced roughly 3.5 to 8 million productive TCRbeta reads, comparable across tissue types. Study-level results: The study found tumor-adjacent and tumor-blood pairs overlapped less than tumor region pairs.

The study co-extracted DNA and RNA from 20-30 mg of unsorted bulk tissue. Patients carried chronic HBV infection without prior treatment. All tumor specimens exceeded 75% viable tumor cells. The CDR3 has 13 residues. Per the germline V gene, CDR1 is SEHNR and CDR2 is FQNEAQ (reference sequence). Starting from around 510 ng of total RNA, TCR beta cDNA was produced with a primer in the constant region. Sequencing libraries for TCR beta derived from three nested multiplex PCR rounds that used slightly modified ARM-PCR. Forward primers for TRBV1-TRBV30 and a C-beta reverse primer served the first two PCR rounds, at 10 cycles each. TCRdb reanalysed the multiplex PCR reads using MiXCR and keeps one entry per CDR3 protein. This table holds some 50,000 distinct CDR3 sequences, around 64% found once.

The chain employs TRBV7-9 and TRBJ2-7; D not certain. The specimen was liver tumor tissue from sampling region 5. Subset: tumor region T5, tumor centre. The origin of this receptor is a man aged 40-55 years with primary liver carcinoma and hepatitis B virus infection. The DNA of the CDR3 is TGTGCCAGCAACCCCTCCAGCTCCTACGATCAGTGCTTC. As protein: CASNPSSSYDQCF.